This T cell receptor beta chain appears in the sequencing data of a study of technical replicates of blood from a handful of donors. The repertoire was sequenced with immunoSEQ multiplex PCR; TCRdb's copy has only in-frame clones and lacks some. The table shows 80,000 or so clones, with 90% to 95% occurring only once. Germline V gene lookup returns CDR1 SGHTA and CDR2 FQGNSA. V lost 0 bases and J lost 5; bases outside the gene matches: 9. This CDR3 comprises 16 residues. Sequencing was carried out using T cells isolated from PBMCs. The TCR originated in a human donor in good health. The chain recombines TRBV7-2 with TRBJ1-2; 7 nucleotides match TRBD1. The CDR3 sequence is CASSLALDRVHYGYTF. DNA of the CDR3: TGTGCCAGCAGCTTAGCATTAGACAGGGTCCATTATGGCTACACCTTC.